The rows below give T cell receptor beta chains drawn from one sample of a study of blood T cell repertoires in COVID-19. TCRdb's table, derived via immunoSEQ multiplex PCR, lists solely in-frame clones and lacks some. There are some 59,000 clones in the sample; 90% occur only once, and almost 4% lies in the top ten. Sequenced input: peripheral blood. The receptors come from a man in his forties or fifties with acute or convalescent COVID-19. Each CDR3 is given with its conserved first and last residue. The D gene is left open where the match is weak. Part of the rows lack a size; the others show once, few, many or a class for expanded clones.

>TRBJ1-4|.|TRBV11-2|.
CASERGRGEKLFF
TGTGCCAGCGAGCGGGGCAGGGGTGAAAAACTGTTTTTT
>TRBJ2-3|.|TRBV27|TRBD2
CASSKTSGRTDTQYF
TGTGCCAGCAGTAAGACTAGCGGGAGAACAGATACGCAGTATTTT
>TRBJ1-5|.|TRBV12-5|.
CASGLFGGGPQHF
TGTGCTAGTGGCCTTTTTGGGGGAGGGCCCCAGCATTTT
>TRBJ1-5|.|TRBV6-6|.
CASSYSSQPQHF
TGTGCCAGCAGTTACTCGAGCCAGCCCCAGCATTTT
>TRBJ2-6|.|TRBV19|.
CASHHSSGANVLTF
TGTGCCAGTCATCACAGCTCTGGGGCCAACGTCCTGACTTTC
>TRBJ1-1|.|TRBV10-3|.
CAISERDKDTEAFF
TGTGCCATCAGTGAGCGGGATAAGGACACTGAAGCTTTCTTT
>TRBJ2-3|.|TRBV11-2|TRBD1
CASSPRTGIGDTQYF
TGTGCCAGCAGCCCCCGGACAGGGATTGGAGATACGCAGTATTTT
>TRBJ2-3|.|TRBV7-9|.
CASSSQLGTDTQYF
TGTGCCAGCAGCTCTCAGTTGGGCACAGATACGCAGTATTTT
>TRBJ1-4|.|TRBV19|.
CASSIFQGFTNEKLFF
TGTGCCAGTAGTATCTTCCAGGGTTTCACTAATGAAAAACTGTTTTTT
>TRBJ2-5|.|TRBV6-2/TRBV6-3|TRBD2
CASTPLRGEGRGETQYF
TGTGCCAGCACCCCCCTCCGGGGGGAGGGCCGCGGAGAGACCCAGTACTTC
>TRBJ1-1|.|TRBV2|.
CASSAQGRGTEAFF
TGTGCCAGCAGTGCACAGGGAAGGGGCACTGAAGCTTTCTTT
>TRBJ2-1|.|TRBV5-6|TRBD2
CASSFMSSGYNEQFF
TGTGCCAGCAGCTTTATGTCTAGCGGTTACAATGAGCAGTTCTTC
>TRBJ1-5|.|TRBV5-1|.
CASSPGGAPGNQPQHF
TGCGCCAGCAGCCCGGGGGGGGCCCCGGGCAATCAGCCCCAGCATTTT
>TRBJ2-3|.|TRBV4-3|TRBD1
CASSQDWGQGATDTQYF
TGCGCCAGCAGCCAAGATTGGGGCCAGGGGGCCACAGATACGCAGTATTTT
>TRBJ1-1|once|TRBV7-6|.
CASSLQGFGTEAFF
TGTGCCAGCAGCTTACAGGGGTTCGGCACTGAAGCTTTCTTT
>TRBJ2-4|.|TRBV3-1/TRBV3-2|TRBD2
CASSLLAEGRVQYF
TGTGCCAGCAGCCTTCTAGCGGAGGGGCGGGTTCAGTACTTC
>TRBJ2-1|few|TRBV7-6|TRBD1
CASSPMPGTGAPSSYNEQFF
TGTGCCAGCAGCCCGATGCCAGGGACAGGGGCCCCTAGCTCCTACAATGAGCAGTTCTTC